This record concerns one TCR beta chain sequence. This sample is drawn from a study of blood T cell repertoires in COVID-19. Study background: Spain, Italy and the United States supplied samples that represented acute and convalescent COVID-19. PBMCs, B-cell-depleted T cells, or T cells were the source of the cDNA or gDNA that made up the material.

The authors' processing: Counts of nucleated cells, estimated from reference gene primer amplification, were obtained. TCRdb's table, derived via immunoSEQ multiplex PCR, lists solely in-frame clones and lacks some. V and J calls plus clone size are reproduced from that table; the DNA served to infer D and trimming. The table lists about 200,000 clones, 84% of them singletons. Germline trimming cut 6 bases from V and 0 bases from J; bases unmatched to any gene: 8. The CDR3 totals 16 residues. CDR1 and CDR2 (germline): SNHLY, FYNNEI. Sequencing input: peripheral blood. The source is a human donor in a cohort sampled during active COVID-19. The chain joins TRBV2 to TRBJ2-3, with 8 bases lining up with TRBD2. CDR3 region: CASSKIAGISTDTQYF. In DNA form, the CDR3 reads TGTGCCAGCAGCAAAATAGCGGGAATAAGCACAGATACGCAGTATTTT.